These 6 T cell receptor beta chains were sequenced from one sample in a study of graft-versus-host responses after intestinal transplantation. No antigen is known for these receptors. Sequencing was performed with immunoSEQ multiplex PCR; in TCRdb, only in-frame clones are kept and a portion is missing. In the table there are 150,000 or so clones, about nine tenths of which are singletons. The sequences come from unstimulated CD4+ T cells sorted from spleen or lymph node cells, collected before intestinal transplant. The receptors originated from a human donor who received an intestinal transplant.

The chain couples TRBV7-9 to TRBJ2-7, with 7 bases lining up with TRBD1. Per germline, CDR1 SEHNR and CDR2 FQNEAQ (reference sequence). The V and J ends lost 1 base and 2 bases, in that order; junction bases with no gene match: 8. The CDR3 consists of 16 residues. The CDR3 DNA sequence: TGTGCCAGCAGCTTAGGTTTTTCGGGACAGACCTACGAGCAGTACTTC. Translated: CASSLGFSGQTYEQYF.

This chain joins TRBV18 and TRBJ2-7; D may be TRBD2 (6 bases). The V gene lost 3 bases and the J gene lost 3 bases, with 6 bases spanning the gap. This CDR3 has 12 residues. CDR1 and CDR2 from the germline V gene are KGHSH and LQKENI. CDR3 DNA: TGTGCCAGCTCACCCGGGGGCTACGAGCAGTACTTC. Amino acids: CASSPGGYEQYF.

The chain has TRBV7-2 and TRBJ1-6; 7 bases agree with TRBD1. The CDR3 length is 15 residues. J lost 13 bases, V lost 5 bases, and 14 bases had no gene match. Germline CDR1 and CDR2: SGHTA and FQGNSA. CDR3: CASSDRQGRGSPLHF. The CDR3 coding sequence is TGTGCCAGCAGCGACCGACAGGGAAGGGGGTCGCCCCTCCACTTT.

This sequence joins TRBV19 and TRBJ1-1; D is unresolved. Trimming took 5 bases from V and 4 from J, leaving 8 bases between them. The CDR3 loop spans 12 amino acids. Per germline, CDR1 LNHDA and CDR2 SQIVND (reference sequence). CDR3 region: CASSWYSTEAFF. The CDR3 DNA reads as TGTGCCAGTAGTTGGTACAGCACTGAAGCTTTCTTT. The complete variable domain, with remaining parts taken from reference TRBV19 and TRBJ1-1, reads DGGITQSPKYLFRKEGQNVTLSCEQNLNHDAMYWYRQDPGQGLRLIYYSQIVNDFQKGDIAEGYSVSREKKESFPLTVTSAQKNPTAFYLCASSWYSTEAFFGQGTRLTVV.

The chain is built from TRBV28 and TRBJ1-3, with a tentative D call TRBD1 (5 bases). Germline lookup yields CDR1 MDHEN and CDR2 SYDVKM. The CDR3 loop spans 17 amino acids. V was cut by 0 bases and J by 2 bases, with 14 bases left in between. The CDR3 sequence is CASSLWKQGRTGNTIYF. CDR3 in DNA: TGTGCCAGCAGTTTATGGAAGCAGGGCAGAACTGGAAACACCATATATTTT.

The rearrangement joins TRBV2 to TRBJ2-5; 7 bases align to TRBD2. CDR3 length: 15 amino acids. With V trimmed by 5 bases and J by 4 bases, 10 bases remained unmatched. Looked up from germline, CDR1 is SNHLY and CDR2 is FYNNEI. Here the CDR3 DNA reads TGTGCCAGCAGTACCAGCGACCCGGGGGGAGAGACCCAGTACTTC. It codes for CASSTSDPGGETQYF.